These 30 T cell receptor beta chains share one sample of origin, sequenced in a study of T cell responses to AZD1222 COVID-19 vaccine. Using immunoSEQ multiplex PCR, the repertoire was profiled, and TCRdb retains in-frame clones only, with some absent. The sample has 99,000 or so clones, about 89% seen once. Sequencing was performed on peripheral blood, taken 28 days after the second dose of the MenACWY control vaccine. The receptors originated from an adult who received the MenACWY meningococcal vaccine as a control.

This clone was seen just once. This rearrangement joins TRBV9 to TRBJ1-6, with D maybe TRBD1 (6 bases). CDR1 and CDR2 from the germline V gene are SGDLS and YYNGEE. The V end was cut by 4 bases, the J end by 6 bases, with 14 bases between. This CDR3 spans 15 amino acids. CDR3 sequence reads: CASSPQQGANSPLHF. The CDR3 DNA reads TGTGCCAGCAGCCCTCAACAGGGCGCTAATTCACCCCTCCACTTT.

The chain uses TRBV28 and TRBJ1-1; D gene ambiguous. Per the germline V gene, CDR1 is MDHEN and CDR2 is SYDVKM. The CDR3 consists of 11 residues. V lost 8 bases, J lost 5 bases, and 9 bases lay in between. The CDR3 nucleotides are TGTGCCAGCGCCGGGTCAACTGAAGCTTTCTTT. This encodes CASAGSTEAFF. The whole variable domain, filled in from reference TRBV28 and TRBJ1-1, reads DVKVTQSSRYLVKRTGEKVFLECVQDMDHENMFWYRQDPGLGLRLIYFSYDVKMKEKGDIPEGYSVSREKKERFSLILESASTNQTSMYLCASAGSTEAFFGQGTRLTVV.

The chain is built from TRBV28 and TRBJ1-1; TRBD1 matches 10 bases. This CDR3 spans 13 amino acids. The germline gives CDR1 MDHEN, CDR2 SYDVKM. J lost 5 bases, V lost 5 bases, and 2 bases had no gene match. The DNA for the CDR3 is TGTGCCAGCAGTAGGACAGGGGGGACTGAAGCTTTCTTT. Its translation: CASSRTGGTEAFF.

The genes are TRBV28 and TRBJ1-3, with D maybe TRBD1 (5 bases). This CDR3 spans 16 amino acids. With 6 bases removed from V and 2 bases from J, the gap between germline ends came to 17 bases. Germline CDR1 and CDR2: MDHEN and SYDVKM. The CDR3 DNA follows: TGTGCCAGCAGCGTGGCGGTGGGGACTCCTGGAAACACCATATATTTT. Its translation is CASSVAVGTPGNTIYF.

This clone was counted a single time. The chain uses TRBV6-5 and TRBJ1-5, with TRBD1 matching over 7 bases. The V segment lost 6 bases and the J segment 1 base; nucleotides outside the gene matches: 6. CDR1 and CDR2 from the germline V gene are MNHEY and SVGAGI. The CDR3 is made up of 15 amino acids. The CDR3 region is CASSFDRASNQPQHF. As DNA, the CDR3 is TGTGCCAGCAGCTTCGACAGGGCGAGCAATCAGCCCCAGCATTTT.

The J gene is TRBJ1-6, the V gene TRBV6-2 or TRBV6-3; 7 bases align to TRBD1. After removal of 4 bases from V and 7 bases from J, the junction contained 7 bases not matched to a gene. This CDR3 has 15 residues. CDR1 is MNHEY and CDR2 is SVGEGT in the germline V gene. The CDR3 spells CASSLQGNRNSPLHF. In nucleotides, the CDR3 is TGTGCCAGCAGTTTACAGGGGAATAGGAATTCACCCCTCCACTTT.

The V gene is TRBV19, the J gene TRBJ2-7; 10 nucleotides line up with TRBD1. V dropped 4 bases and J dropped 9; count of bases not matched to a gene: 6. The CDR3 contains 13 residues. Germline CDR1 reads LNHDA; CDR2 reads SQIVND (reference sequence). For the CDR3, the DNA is TGTGCCAGTAGTAGTGGACAGGGGGGGTTGCAGTACTTC. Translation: CASSSGQGGLQYF.

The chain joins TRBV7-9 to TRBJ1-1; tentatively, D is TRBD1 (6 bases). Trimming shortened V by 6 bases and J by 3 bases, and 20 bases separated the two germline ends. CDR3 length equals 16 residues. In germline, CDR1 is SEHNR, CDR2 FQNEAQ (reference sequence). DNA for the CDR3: TGTGCCAGCAGGCCTTCTCTTACAGGGCAGTACACTGAAGCTTTCTTT. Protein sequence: CASRPSLTGQYTEAFF.

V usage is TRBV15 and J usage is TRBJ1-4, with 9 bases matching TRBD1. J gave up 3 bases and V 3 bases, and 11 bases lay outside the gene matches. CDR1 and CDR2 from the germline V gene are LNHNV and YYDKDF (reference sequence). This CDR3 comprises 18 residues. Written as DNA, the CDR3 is TGTGCCACCAGCAGTGACTCCGTTAGGACAGGGGCTAATGAAAAACTGTTTTTT. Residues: CATSSDSVRTGANEKLFF.

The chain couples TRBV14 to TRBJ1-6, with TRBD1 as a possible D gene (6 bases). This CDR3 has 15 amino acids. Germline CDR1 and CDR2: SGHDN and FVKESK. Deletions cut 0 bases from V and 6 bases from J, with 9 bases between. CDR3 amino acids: CASSQDGRGNSPLHF. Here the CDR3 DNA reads TGTGCCAGCAGCCAAGACGGCAGGGGTAATTCACCCCTCCACTTT.

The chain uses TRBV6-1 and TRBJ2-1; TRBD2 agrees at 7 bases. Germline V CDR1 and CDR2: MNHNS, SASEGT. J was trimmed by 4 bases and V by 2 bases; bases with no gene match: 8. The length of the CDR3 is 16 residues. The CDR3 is CASSEWASGHYNEQFF. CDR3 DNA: TGTGCCAGCAGTGAATGGGCTAGCGGACATTACAATGAGCAGTTCTTC.

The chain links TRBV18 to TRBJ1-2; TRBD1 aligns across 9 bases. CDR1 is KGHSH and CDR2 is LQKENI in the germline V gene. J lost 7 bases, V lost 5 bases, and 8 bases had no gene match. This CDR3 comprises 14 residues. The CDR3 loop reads CASSTRQGGGGYTF. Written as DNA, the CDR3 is TGTGCCAGCTCAACCCGACAGGGGGGAGGTGGCTACACCTTC.

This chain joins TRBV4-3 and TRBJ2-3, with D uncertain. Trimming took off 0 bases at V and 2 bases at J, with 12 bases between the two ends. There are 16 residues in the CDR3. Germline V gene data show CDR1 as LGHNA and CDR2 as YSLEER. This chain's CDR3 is CASSQDLNGYTDTQYF. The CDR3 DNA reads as TGCGCCAGCAGCCAAGATCTCAACGGCTACACAGATACGCAGTATTTT.

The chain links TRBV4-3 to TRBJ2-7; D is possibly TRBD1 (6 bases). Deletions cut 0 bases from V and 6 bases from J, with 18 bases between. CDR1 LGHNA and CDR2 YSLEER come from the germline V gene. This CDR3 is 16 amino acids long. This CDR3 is CASSQDLAGRGGEQYF. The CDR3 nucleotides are TGCGCCAGCAGCCAAGATCTGGCGGGCAGGGGTGGCGAGCAGTACTTC.

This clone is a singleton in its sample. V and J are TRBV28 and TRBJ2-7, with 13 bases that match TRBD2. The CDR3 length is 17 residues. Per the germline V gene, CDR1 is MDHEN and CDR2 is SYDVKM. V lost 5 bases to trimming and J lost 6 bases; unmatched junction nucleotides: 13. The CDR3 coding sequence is TGTGCCAGCAGTCCGGGACTAGCGGGGCGGGGCGGGGCCGAGCAGTACTTC. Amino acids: CASSPGLAGRGGAEQYF.

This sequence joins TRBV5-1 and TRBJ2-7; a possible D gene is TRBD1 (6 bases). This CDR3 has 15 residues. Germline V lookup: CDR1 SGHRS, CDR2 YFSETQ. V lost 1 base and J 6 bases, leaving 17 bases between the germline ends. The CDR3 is CASSLNRVDGSEQYF. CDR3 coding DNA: TGCGCCAGCAGCTTGAACAGGGTCGATGGGAGCGAGCAGTACTTC.

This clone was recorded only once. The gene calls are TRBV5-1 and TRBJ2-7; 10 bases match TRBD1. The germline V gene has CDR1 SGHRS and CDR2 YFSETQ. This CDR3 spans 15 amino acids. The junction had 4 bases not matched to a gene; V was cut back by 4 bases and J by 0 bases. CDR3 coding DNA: TGCGCCAGCAGCGTAGGGACAGGGGCCTCCTACGAGCAGTACTTC. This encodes CASSVGTGASYEQYF.

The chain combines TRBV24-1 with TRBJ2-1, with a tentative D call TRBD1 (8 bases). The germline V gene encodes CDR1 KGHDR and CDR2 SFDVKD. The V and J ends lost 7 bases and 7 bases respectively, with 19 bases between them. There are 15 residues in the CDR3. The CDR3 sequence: CATSLDRGGRNEQFF. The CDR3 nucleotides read TGTGCCACCAGCCTAGACAGGGGAGGGCGAAATGAGCAGTTCTTC.

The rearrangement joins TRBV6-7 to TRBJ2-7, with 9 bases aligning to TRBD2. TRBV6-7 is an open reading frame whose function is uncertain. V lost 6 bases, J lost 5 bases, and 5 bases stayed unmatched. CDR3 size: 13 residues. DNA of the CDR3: TGTGCCAGCAGAAAGCGGGGGGTCGACGAGCAGTACTTC. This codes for CASRKRGVDEQYF.

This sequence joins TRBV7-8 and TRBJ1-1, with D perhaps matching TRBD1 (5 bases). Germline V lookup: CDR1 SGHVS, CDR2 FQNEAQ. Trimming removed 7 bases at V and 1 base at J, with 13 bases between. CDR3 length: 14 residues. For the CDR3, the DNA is TGTGCCAGCACTCGGGGAGGGGCGAACACTGAAGCTTTCTTT. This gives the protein CASTRGGANTEAFF.

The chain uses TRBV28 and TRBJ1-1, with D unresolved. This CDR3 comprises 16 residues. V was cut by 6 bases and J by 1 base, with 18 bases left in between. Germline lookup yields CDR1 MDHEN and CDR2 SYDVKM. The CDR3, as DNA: TGTGCCAGCAGCAGCCCAGGCGGCAGATCGAACACTGAAGCTTTCTTT. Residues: CASSSPGGRSNTEAFF.

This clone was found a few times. The CDR3 DNA sequence: TGTGCCAGCAGCTTAGGGGCCGGACTTAATCAGCCCCAGCATTTT. It translates to CASSLGAGLNQPQHF. The V gene is TRBV7-2, the J gene TRBJ1-5; no clear D gene. V lost 1 base to trimming and J lost 4 bases, with 11 bases between them. The CDR3 is 15 amino acids. Germline V gene sequence: CDR1 SGHTA, CDR2 FQGNSA. The full variable domain, rest sourced from reference TRBV7-2 and TRBJ1-5, is GAGVSQSPSNKVTEKGKDVELRCDPISGHTALYWYRQSLGQGLEFLIYFQGNSAPDKSGLPSDRFSAERTGGSVSTLTIQRTQQEDSAVYLCASSLGAGLNQPQHFGDGTRLSIL.

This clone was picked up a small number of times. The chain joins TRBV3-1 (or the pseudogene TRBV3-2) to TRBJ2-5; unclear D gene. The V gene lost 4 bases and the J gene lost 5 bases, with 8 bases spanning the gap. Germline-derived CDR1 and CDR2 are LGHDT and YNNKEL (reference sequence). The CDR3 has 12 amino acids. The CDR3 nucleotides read TGTGCCAGCAGCCCGTCGTCGGAGACCCAGTACTTC. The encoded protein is CASSPSSETQYF.

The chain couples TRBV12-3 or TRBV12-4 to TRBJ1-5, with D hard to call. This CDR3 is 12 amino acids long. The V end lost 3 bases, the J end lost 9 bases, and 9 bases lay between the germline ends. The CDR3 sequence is CASSFGERPQHF. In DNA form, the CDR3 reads TGTGCCAGCAGTTTCGGCGAGAGGCCCCAGCATTTT.

CDR3 nucleotides: TGTGCCAGCAGCTTCTTCGGGACAGGGTCCGATGGCTACACCTTC. Translated, it gives CASSFFGTGSDGYTF. The V call is TRBV2, the J call TRBJ1-2; 9 positions match TRBD1. Germline CDR1 and CDR2: SNHLY and FYNNEI. The ends lost 6 bases at V and 6 bases at J; junction bases unmatched: 11. This CDR3 comprises 15 residues.

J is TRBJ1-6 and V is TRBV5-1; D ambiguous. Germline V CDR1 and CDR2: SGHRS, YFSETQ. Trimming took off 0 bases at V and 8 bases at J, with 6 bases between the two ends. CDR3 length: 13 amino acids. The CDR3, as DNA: TGCGCCAGCAGCTTGGATTGGGATTCACCCCTCCACTTT. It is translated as CASSLDWDSPLHF.

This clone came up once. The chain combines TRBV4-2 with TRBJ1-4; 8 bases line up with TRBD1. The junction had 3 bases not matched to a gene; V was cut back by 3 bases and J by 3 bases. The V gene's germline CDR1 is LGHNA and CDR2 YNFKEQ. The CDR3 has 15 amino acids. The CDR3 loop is CASSQYRGANEKLFF. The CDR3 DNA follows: TGTGCCAGCAGCCAGTACAGGGGGGCTAATGAAAAACTGTTTTTT.

The CDR3 loop is CAWSEYLLPKGYEQYF. Here the CDR3 DNA reads TGTGCCTGGAGTGAGTATCTCCTACCGAAGGGCTACGAGCAGTACTTC. The chain is built from TRBV30 and TRBJ2-7; D unresolved. V lost 1 base to trimming and J lost 3 bases, with 19 bases between them. Germline V gene lookup returns CDR1 GTSNPN and CDR2 SVGIG (reference sequence). The CDR3 runs to 16 residues.

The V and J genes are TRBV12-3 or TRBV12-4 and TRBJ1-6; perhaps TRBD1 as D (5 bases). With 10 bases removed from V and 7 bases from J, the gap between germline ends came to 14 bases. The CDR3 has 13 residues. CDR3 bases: TGTGCCACGCGGGGGGTGGCCAATTCACCCCTCCACTTT. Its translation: CATRGVANSPLHF.

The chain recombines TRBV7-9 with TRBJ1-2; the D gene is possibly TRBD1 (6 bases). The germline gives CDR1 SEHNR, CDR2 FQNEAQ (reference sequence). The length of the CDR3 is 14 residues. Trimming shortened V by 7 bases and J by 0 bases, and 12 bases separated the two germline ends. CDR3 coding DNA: TGTGCCAGCACCAAAGGGGGTTCTAACTATGGCTACACCTTC. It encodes CASTKGGSNYGYTF.